The 18 T cell receptor beta chains below come from one sample, sequenced in a study of blood T cell repertoires in COVID-19 (dated by TCRdb to between 2020 and 2021). The library was made by the immunoSEQ multiplex PCR assay. The immuneACCESS repertoire file appears here via TCRdb, limited to in-frame rearrangements. These files lack a portion of the clones; in checked studies, under half of the deficit traces to unresolved V genes, and the cause of the others is not known. This sample holds approximately 63,000 clones; around 80% were observed only once. Around 5.8% of the sample is held by the ten biggest clonotypes. Specimen: peripheral blood. All receptors come from a woman aged 70-85 years with acute or convalescent COVID-19.

This chain links TRBV7-9 with TRBJ1-5, with D possibly matching TRBD1 (5 bases). Germline loops: CDR1 SEHNR, CDR2 FQNEAQ (reference sequence). This CDR3 spans 14 amino acids. Trimming took 3 bases from V and 3 from J, leaving 9 bases between them. The CDR3 bases are TGTGCCAGCAGCTTCTGGGGGGACAATCAGCCCCAGCATTTT. It is translated as CASSFWGDNQPQHF.

The V call is TRBV6-2 or TRBV6-3, the J call TRBJ2-5; 8 nucleotides align to TRBD2. CDR1 and CDR2 (germline): MNHEY, SVGEGT. V lost 6 bases, J lost 4 bases, and 7 bases stayed unmatched. CDR3 length: 14 amino acids. In nucleotides, the CDR3 is TGTGCCAGCAGCCCCGGAACTAGCGGAGAGACCCAGTACTTC. Encoded protein: CASSPGTSGETQYF.

The rearrangement links TRBV30 to TRBJ1-6; D remains unclear. With 4 bases removed from V and 7 bases from J, the gap between germline ends came to 8 bases. Germline V gene lookup returns CDR1 GTSNPN and CDR2 SVGIG (reference sequence). This CDR3 region has 12 residues. The DNA of the CDR3 is TGTGCCTGGACTGCGGGCAATTCACCCCTCCACTTT. It yields the protein CAWTAGNSPLHF. Combining the CDR3 with reference TRBV30 and TRBJ1-6 gives the whole variable domain SQTIHQWPATLVQPVGSPLSLECTVEGTSNPNLYWYRQAAGRGLQLLFYSVGIGQISSEVPQNLSASRPQDRQFILSSKKLLLSDSGFYLCAWTAGNSPLHFGNGTRLTVT.

The rearrangement links TRBV28 to TRBJ2-7, with a tentative D call TRBD1 (6 bases). Germline loops: CDR1 MDHEN, CDR2 SYDVKM. Deletions cut 4 bases from V and 3 bases from J, with 22 bases between. CDR3 size: 17 residues. This chain's CDR3 is CASSSAWDTDRDYEQYF. DNA of the CDR3: TGTGCCAGCAGTTCCGCCTGGGACACGGACCGTGACTACGAGCAGTACTTC.

This clone was seen many times. The genes are TRBV30 and TRBJ1-6, with 7 positions matching TRBD1. The CDR3 covers 13 residues. The J segment lost 5 bases and the V segment lost 5 bases, leaving 3 bases of the junction unmatched. CDR1 is GTSNPN, CDR2 SVGIG, per germline (reference sequence). CDR3 sequence reads: CAWSTGHNSPLHF. The CDR3 DNA is TGTGCCTGGTCGACAGGGCATAATTCACCCCTCCACTTT.

This sequence joins TRBV27 and TRBJ1-2; TRBD1 is a possible D gene (5 bases). The CDR3 is made up of 13 amino acids. The germline CDR1 and CDR2 sequences are MNHEY and SMNVEV (reference sequence). V dropped 2 bases and J dropped 4 bases, with 8 bases sitting between them. CDR3 protein: CASSLRGGYGYTF. The CDR3 coding sequence is TGTGCCAGCAGTTTACGGGGGGGCTATGGCTACACCTTC.

This clone is a singleton in its sample. This rearrangement joins TRBV18 to TRBJ1-6; D unclear. Germline lookup yields CDR1 KGHSH and CDR2 LQKENI. The CDR3 spans 14 residues. Trimming took off 4 bases at V and 0 bases at J, with 4 bases between the two ends. The CDR3 spells CASSQSSYNSPLHF. The CDR3 DNA is TGTGCCAGCTCACAGAGCTCCTATAATTCACCCCTCCACTTT.

There are a few counts of this clone. Other DNA sequences in the sample encode the same CDR3. The CDR3 region has the DNA TGTGCCAGCTCACCGGGACAGGGTGACGAAAAACTGTTTTTT. This gives the protein CASSPGQGDEKLFF. The chain recombines TRBV18 with TRBJ1-4; 9 bases align to TRBD1. V lost 3 bases to trimming and J lost 8 bases; unmatched junction nucleotides: 4. Germline V CDR1 and CDR2: KGHSH, LQKENI. This CDR3 has 14 amino acids.

This clone showed up just once. The chain links TRBV4-2 to TRBJ2-1, with a weak D call TRBD2 (6 bases). CDR3 length: 16 residues. Germline CDR1 reads LGHNA; CDR2 reads YNFKEQ. The V and J ends lost 3 bases and 0 bases respectively, with 12 bases between them. CDR3 sequence: CASSQLTSSSYNEQFF. The CDR3 DNA follows: TGTGCCAGCAGCCAGTTGACTAGTAGCTCCTACAATGAGCAGTTCTTC.

The chain joins TRBV5-4 to TRBJ1-1; weak D call: TRBD1 (6 bases). The ends were cut back, 7 bases at V and 5 bases at J, with 15 bases in the middle. Germline CDR1 reads SGHNT; CDR2 reads YYREEE (reference sequence). The CDR3 contains 13 residues. This chain's CDR3 is CASWAGAGTEAFF. CDR3 nucleotide sequence: TGTGCCAGCTGGGCGGGGGCTGGGACTGAAGCTTTCTTT.

As DNA, the CDR3 is TGTGCCAGCAGCTCCGGACTAGCGGGGGTCCAAGAGACCCAGTACTTC. This translates into CASSSGLAGVQETQYF. The chain combines TRBV11-3 with TRBJ2-5, with 13 bases aligning to TRBD2. J was trimmed by 1 base and V by 4 bases; bases with no gene match: 3. This CDR3 has 16 residues. Per the germline V gene, CDR1 is SGHNT and CDR2 is YENEEA. Full variable domain (remainder filled in from reference TRBV11-3 and TRBJ2-5): EAGVVQSPRYKIIEKKQPVAFWCNPISGHNTLYWYLQNLGQGPELLIRYENEEAVDDSQLPKDRFSAERLKGVDSTLKIQPAELGDSAVYLCASSSGLAGVQETQYFGPGTRLLVL.

This chain uses TRBV12-3 or TRBV12-4 with TRBJ1-2; D perhaps matches TRBD1 (5 bases). CDR3 length: 13 residues. Trimming stripped 7 bases from V and 2 bases from J, with 11 bases between. CDR3 DNA: TGTGCCAGCAATGTTCAGGGAAACTATGGCTACACCTTC. It codes for CASNVQGNYGYTF.

CDR3 sequence (DNA): TGTGCCAGCAGCTTGCGGTTTGGCGGATCCACAGATACGCAGTATTTT. Protein: CASSLRFGGSTDTQYF. V usage is TRBV5-6 and J usage is TRBJ2-3; no reliable D call. Trimming pared 1 base from V and 2 bases from J, leaving 14 bases between. The CDR3 consists of 16 residues. Germline CDR1 SGHDT, CDR2 YYEEEE.

The chain is built from TRBV19 and TRBJ1-5, with D uncertain. Germline CDR1 LNHDA, CDR2 SQIVND (reference sequence). The CDR3 length is 17 residues. V lost 5 bases and J lost 2, with 19 bases in between. CDR3 in DNA: TGTGCCAGTAGTTCCAGGCCAGGTCAAATGGGCAATCAGCCCCAGCATTTT. Encoded protein: CASSSRPGQMGNQPQHF.

V gene TRBV5-7 combines with J gene TRBJ1-3, with a possible D match to TRBD1 (5 bases). TRBV5-7 is an ORF, and what it does is uncertain. Trimming took off 4 bases at V and 0 bases at J, with 14 bases between the two ends. CDR3 length: 16 residues. The CDR3 loop is CASSEQGPTSGNTIYF. The CDR3 nucleotides are TGTGCCAGCAGCGAGCAGGGCCCCACCTCTGGAAACACCATATATTTT.

The V gene is TRBV6-5, the J gene TRBJ1-3; unclear D gene. CDR1 is MNHEY, CDR2 SVGAGI, per germline. V was cut by 8 bases and J by 0 bases, with 14 bases left in between. The CDR3 length is 15 residues. The CDR3 sequence is CASSYIDNSGNTIYF. Written as DNA, the CDR3 is TGTGCCAGCTCATATATAGACAACTCTGGAAACACCATATATTTT.

The rearrangement uses TRBV4-2 and TRBJ2-7, with 12 bases that match TRBD2. Germline CDR1 reads LGHNA; CDR2 reads YNFKEQ. The J segment lost 5 bases and the V segment lost 1 base, leaving 9 bases of the junction unmatched. This CDR3 has 17 residues. The CDR3 bases are TGTGCCAGCAGCCAAGCGCAAGGACTAGCGGGATTAAACGAGCAGTACTTC. It codes for CASSQAQGLAGLNEQYF.

The chain links TRBV7-2 to TRBJ1-6; 7 bases align to TRBD1. The CDR3 extends over 13 amino acids. V was clipped by 5 bases and J by 8 bases; unmatched bases: 3. Germline V gene lookup returns CDR1 SGHTA and CDR2 FQGNSA. The CDR3 nucleotides read TGTGCCAGCAGCCAGCAGGGGGATTCACCCCTCCACTTT. It yields the protein CASSQQGDSPLHF.